This T cell receptor (beta chain) appears in the sequencing data of a study of cytomegalovirus exposure and HLA in healthy donors. Overall study findings and caveats: The authors judged a highly shared variant cluster likely a sequencing artifact. Reports state that TCR beta sequences accurately predicted most subjects' HLA-A and HLA-B alleles. Excluded were some V segments that proved indistinguishable, including TRBV6-2 and TRBV6-3. A later analysis revealed that TCR association rates differed between HLA loci, peaking at DRB1 and bottoming out at HLA-C.

This clone was counted once. Its matching antigen is unknown. The PCR made use of 60 Vbeta and 13 Jbeta primers. Clones were sequenced by immunoSEQ multiplex PCR, and TCRdb holds only the in-frame ones, with some missing. Altogether 140,000 to 150,000 clones are present, 66% being singletons, with the ten largest covering over 5%. The ends lost 5 bases at V and 1 base at J; junction bases unmatched: 3. The CDR3 has 14 amino acids. From germline, CDR1 is SGHVS and CDR2 FNYEAQ. The gene calls are TRBV7-6 and TRBJ2-7; 9 bases map to TRBD1. Sequencing was done on a sample of PBMCs. The TCR sequence derives from a woman aged 55 to 70 in good health and CMV-seronegative. The CDR3 coding sequence is TGTGCCAGCAGCCCGACAGGGGGGTCCTACGAGCAGTACTTC. Its translation: CASSPTGGSYEQYF.